Listed here are 27 T cell receptor beta chains from one sample, sequenced in a study of cytotoxic CD8 clonotypes in ibrutinib-treated CLL. The method was immunoSEQ multiplex PCR; TCRdb's version includes in-frame clones alone and lacks a portion of them. The data show approximately 190,000 clones, with 79% seen just once and 10% to 12% held by the top ten. This specimen consisted of PBMCs, obtained after 12 months of ibrutinib treatment. Every receptor here comes from a human donor with chronic lymphocytic leukemia.

The sample holds one count of this clone. The J gene is TRBJ1-5, the V gene TRBV30; D call uncertain. V lost 4 bases and J 6 bases, leaving 13 bases between the germline ends. The CDR3 is made up of 13 amino acids. Looked up from germline, CDR1 is GTSNPN and CDR2 is SVGIG (reference sequence). The CDR3 DNA sequence: TGTGCCTGGAATTTAGGGATCGGTCAGCCCCAGCATTTT. Its translation is CAWNLGIGQPQHF.

This chain uses TRBV25-1 with TRBJ1-6, with TRBD1 matching 8 bases. J was trimmed by 4 bases and V by 2 bases; bases with no gene match: 1. The CDR3 extends over 15 amino acids. Germline CDR1 is MGHDK and CDR2 is SYGVNS. The CDR3: CASSENRGYNSPLHF. In nucleotides, the CDR3 is TGTGCCAGCAGTGAAAACAGGGGGTATAATTCACCCCTCCACTTT.

About this clone: A junction boundary mismatches the germline segment, possibly from a read error. This chain uses TRBV6-5 with TRBJ2-3; D may be TRBD2 (6 bases). The germline V gene encodes CDR1 MNHEY and CDR2 SVGAGI. The CDR3 length is 16 residues. CDR3 region: CASSYSAGLGTNTQYF. CDR3 DNA sequence: TGTGCCAGCAGTTACTCTGCGGGGTTGGGCACAAATACGCAGTATTTT.

The rearrangement links TRBV25-1 to TRBJ2-6; 10 bases align to TRBD1. The trim removed 8 bases at V and 2 bases at J, leaving 9 bases unmatched. CDR1 and CDR2 (germline): MGHDK, SYGVNS. The CDR3 spans 17 residues. In DNA form, the CDR3 reads TGTGCCAGCGGAGCCGGGACAGGGGTCGCTGGGGCCAACGTCCTGACTTTC. It encodes CASGAGTGVAGANVLTF.

This clone was detected a few times. The chain carries TRBV4-1 and TRBJ2-5; no firm D call. The length of the CDR3 is 13 residues. CDR1 and CDR2 (germline): MGHRA, YSYEKL. Trimming pared 0 bases from V and 3 bases from J, leaving 5 bases between. In DNA, the CDR3 is TGCGCCAGCAGCCAAGATTGGGAAGAGACCCAGTACTTC. Its translation is CASSQDWEETQYF.

The chain recombines TRBV4-2 with TRBJ2-5; a weak D match, TRBD2 (5 bases). The CDR3 contains 15 residues. V was trimmed by 0 bases and J by 1 base, leaving 9 bases between them. Germline V gene data show CDR1 as LGHNA and CDR2 as YNFKEQ. The CDR3 DNA reads as TGTGCCAGCAGCCAAGAATGGAGGCTCCAAGAGACCCAGTACTTC. It is translated as CASSQEWRLQETQYF.

As DNA, the CDR3 is TGTGCCAGCCGGGGACAATATAATTCACCCCTCCACTTT. Translating it yields CASRGQYNSPLHF. This rearrangement joins TRBV5-4 to TRBJ1-6; TRBD1 might be the D (6 bases). Germline V CDR1 and CDR2: SGHNT, YYREEE (reference sequence). The germline V and J ends were trimmed by 7 bases and 4 bases, with 9 bases remaining between them. The CDR3 runs 13 residues. The whole variable domain, filled in from reference TRBV5-4 and TRBJ1-6, reads ETGVTQSPTHLIKTRGQQVTLRCSSQSGHNTVSWYQQALGQGPQFIFQYYREEENGRGNFPPRFSGLQFPNYSSELNVNALELDDSALYLCASRGQYNSPLHFGNGTRLTVT.

V and J are TRBV2 and TRBJ2-7; perhaps TRBD2 as D (5 bases). Looked up from germline, CDR1 is SNHLY and CDR2 is FYNNEI. The CDR3 totals 15 residues. Trimming took off 6 bases at V and 3 bases at J, with 18 bases between the two ends. The CDR3: CASRLTRMIGYEQYF. CDR3 coding DNA: TGTGCCAGCAGACTAACTAGAATGATAGGCTACGAGCAGTACTTC.

The chain links TRBV5-1 to TRBJ1-2; 7 bases align to TRBD1. Per germline, CDR1 SGHRS and CDR2 YFSETQ. The CDR3 is 13 residues long. V lost 5 bases, J lost 6 bases, and 7 bases stayed unmatched. DNA of the CDR3: TGCGCCAGCAGGTGGTCGCAGGGGGATGGCTACACCTTC. Amino acids: CASRWSQGDGYTF.

The chain links TRBV6-6 to TRBJ1-2, with D uncertain. The CDR3 consists of 13 residues. Trimming pared 0 bases from V and 2 bases from J, leaving 4 bases between. The germline gives CDR1 MNHNY, CDR2 SVGAGI (reference sequence). Here the CDR3 reads CASSYSDNYGYTF. CDR3 DNA: TGTGCCAGCAGTTACTCGGACAACTATGGCTACACCTTC.

The rearrangement links TRBV14 to TRBJ1-1; D gene uncertain. Trimming took off 3 bases at V and 2 bases at J, with 16 bases between the two ends. Germline V gene lookup returns CDR1 SGHDN and CDR2 FVKESK. The CDR3 totals 16 residues. This chain's CDR3 is CASSQLGRELNTEAFF. In DNA, the CDR3 is TGTGCCAGCAGCCAGCTGGGAAGGGAGCTAAACACTGAAGCTTTCTTT.

This clone has a handful of counts. V usage is TRBV5-4 and J usage is TRBJ1-2; 11 bases agree with TRBD1. V lost 0 bases, J lost 8 bases, and 18 bases stayed unmatched. This CDR3 comprises 19 residues. The germline V gene has CDR1 SGHNT and CDR2 YYREEE (reference sequence). The CDR3 DNA reads as TGTGCCAGCAGCTTGGTGACAGTAGTTCGCCGGACAGGGGGCACCGGCTACACCTTC. It encodes CASSLVTVVRRTGGTGYTF.

For this clone: The sample contains more than one DNA sequence encoding this CDR3. The chain carries TRBV6-5 and TRBJ2-7; perhaps TRBD1 as D (6 bases). CDR1 is MNHEY and CDR2 is SVGAGI in the germline V gene. This CDR3 region has 13 residues. The V end lost 2 bases, the J end lost 3 bases, and 8 bases lay between the germline ends. For the CDR3, the DNA is TGTGCCAGCAGTTACGGACAGAGCTACGAGCAGTACTTC. Amino acid sequence: CASSYGQSYEQYF.

The chain carries TRBV2 and TRBJ2-2; 8 bases map to TRBD2. CDR3 length: 14 amino acids. From germline, CDR1 is SNHLY and CDR2 FYNNEI. The V gene end was trimmed by 10 bases and the J gene end by 0 bases; junction bases not matched to a gene: 4. The CDR3 is CAIREGANTGELFF. The CDR3 nucleotides read TGTGCCATCCGGGAGGGCGCGAACACCGGGGAGCTGTTTTTT. Using reference TRBV2 and TRBJ2-2 for the parts outside the CDR3, the full variable domain is EPEVTQTPSHQVTQMGQEVILRCVPISNHLYFYWYRQILGQKVEFLVSFYNNEISEKSEIFDDQFSVERPDGSNFTLKIRSTKLEDSAMYFCAIREGANTGELFFGEGSRLTVL.

The CDR3 protein is CASSSRTGGNTIYF. CDR3 bases: TGTGCCAGCAGCTCAAGGACAGGGGGAAACACCATATATTTT. J is TRBJ1-3 and V is TRBV7-8; 8 positions match TRBD1. Per germline, CDR1 SGHVS and CDR2 FQNEAQ. The V segment lost 4 bases and the J segment 4 bases; nucleotides outside the gene matches: 3. The CDR3 covers 14 residues.

The rearrangement links TRBV11-2 to TRBJ2-5, with D maybe TRBD1 (6 bases). The CDR3 extends over 16 amino acids. V lost 1 base and J lost 2, with 14 bases in between. Germline CDR1 and CDR2: SGHAT and FQNNGV. CDR3: CASSLGEWTVQETQYF. For the CDR3, the DNA is TGTGCCAGCAGCTTAGGGGAATGGACAGTACAAGAGACCCAGTACTTC.

As concerns this clone: Other nucleotide sequences from this sample produce the same CDR3. This chain connects TRBV5-6 to TRBJ1-2; no clear D gene. Germline-derived CDR1 and CDR2 are SGHDT and YYEEEE. V shed 4 bases and J shed 1 base, with 8 bases lying between them. The CDR3 covers 13 residues. The CDR3 spells CASSVDRNYGYTF. The CDR3 nucleotides read TGTGCCAGCAGCGTCGACCGTAACTATGGCTACACCTTC.

The chain uses TRBV6-6 and TRBJ1-3; D is undetermined. Trimming took 4 bases from V and 3 from J, leaving 10 bases between them. This CDR3 region has 14 residues. The germline CDR1 and CDR2 sequences are MNHNY and SVGAGI (reference sequence). The CDR3 DNA reads TGTGCCAGCAGTTCACTTAACAGTGGAAACACCATATATTTT. It specifies CASSSLNSGNTIYF.

This clone was picked up a small number of times. The chain carries TRBV25-1 and TRBJ2-7, with 7 positions matching TRBD1. The V gene end was trimmed by 4 bases and the J gene end by 1 base; junction bases not matched to a gene: 16. The CDR3 extends over 18 amino acids. Germline lookup yields CDR1 MGHDK and CDR2 SYGVNS. This CDR3 reads CASSGTPDLHRGSYEQYF. CDR3 sequence (DNA): TGTGCCAGCAGTGGCACCCCAGACCTACACAGGGGTTCCTACGAGCAGTACTTC.

The chain combines TRBV4-1 with TRBJ2-2; TRBD1 matches at 9 bases. Per germline, CDR1 MGHRA and CDR2 YSYEKL. The CDR3 length is 15 residues. J gave up 3 bases and V 8 bases, and 7 bases lay outside the gene matches. CDR3 bases: TGCGCCAGCGGGAGGAGACAGGGGGACACCGGGGAGCTGTTTTTT. The encoded protein is CASGRRQGDTGELFF.

This clone was detected many times. The rearrangement links TRBV5-1 to TRBJ2-1; TRBD2 might be the D (6 bases). Germline-derived CDR1 and CDR2 are SGHRS and YFSETQ. The CDR3 has 17 residues. V lost 0 bases and J lost 3, with 16 bases in between. The CDR3, as DNA: TGCGCCAGCAGCTTGGCCCCCTCGGGGACTGTCTACAATGAGCAGTTCTTC. It yields the protein CASSLAPSGTVYNEQFF.

This chain uses TRBV4-1 with TRBJ2-7, with D possibly matching TRBD1 (7 bases). Between the trimmed V and J ends, which lost 0 bases and 9 bases, there was a span of 15 bases. The CDR3 runs 14 residues. Germline V gives CDR1 MGHRA, CDR2 YSYEKL. The CDR3, as DNA: TGCGCCAGCAGCCAAGACCAGGGGGGAGCTGGGCAGTACTTC. Translation gives CASSQDQGGAGQYF.

The chain is built from TRBV27 and TRBJ2-3; D not resolved. Between the trimmed V and J ends, which lost 8 bases and 2 bases, there was a span of 8 bases. Germline V gene data show CDR1 as MNHEY and CDR2 as SMNVEV (reference sequence). The CDR3 is 12 residues long. The CDR3 protein is CASGLTTDTQYF. The CDR3 DNA reads as TGTGCCAGCGGGTTGACCACAGATACGCAGTATTTT.

The chain has TRBV12-5 and TRBJ2-5; a possible D gene is TRBD1 (7 bases). The V end lost 6 bases, the J end lost 2 bases, and 16 bases lay between the germline ends. The CDR3 runs 15 residues. The germline gives CDR1 LGHNT, CDR2 FRNRAP. The CDR3 sequence: CASGGGQPFQETQYF. CDR3 nucleotide sequence: TGTGCTAGTGGGGGGGGACAGCCGTTTCAAGAGACCCAGTACTTC.

This chain joins TRBV9 and TRBJ2-7; 9 nucleotides agree with TRBD2. The germline V gene has CDR1 SGDLS and CDR2 YYNGEE. The CDR3 spans 15 residues. J gave up 6 bases and V 0 bases, and 7 bases lay outside the gene matches. CDR3 sequence: CASSVGGGADIEQYF. The CDR3 coding sequence is TGTGCCAGCAGCGTAGGCGGGGGGGCCGATATCGAGCAGTACTTC.

The chain employs TRBV16 and TRBJ2-7; D perhaps matches TRBD2 (5 bases). V lost 6 bases, J lost 3 bases, and 15 bases lay in between. The germline V gene encodes CDR1 KGHSY and CDR2 FQNENV. The CDR3 sequence is 14 residues long. The chain's CDR3 is CASSPFERNYEQYF. In DNA form, the CDR3 reads TGTGCCAGCAGTCCCTTTGAGCGGAACTACGAGCAGTACTTC.

This rearrangement joins TRBV6-5 to TRBJ2-1; 12 bases match TRBD2. The CDR3 has 14 amino acids. CDR1 is MNHEY and CDR2 is SVGAGI in the germline V gene. V was clipped by 5 bases and J by 5 bases; unmatched bases: 1. CDR3 loop: CASSRLAGDNEQFF. DNA for the CDR3: TGTGCCAGCAGTCGACTAGCGGGGGACAATGAGCAGTTCTTC.